The next 4 T cell receptor beta chains were all read from a single sample in a study of cytomegalovirus exposure and HLA in healthy donors. The PCR employed 60 Vbeta primers together with 13 Jbeta primers. The assay was immunoSEQ multiplex PCR, and TCRdb's table has in-frame clones only and misses some. The table shows more than 100,000 clones, with nearly 65% occurring only once. The sequencing sample was made of PBMCs. The origin of the receptors is a man aged 40-50 years in good health and CMV-seropositive.

The J gene is TRBJ2-7, the V gene TRBV28; 12 positions match TRBD2. The CDR3 contains 14 residues. CDR1 is MDHEN, CDR2 SYDVKM, per germline. With V trimmed by 7 bases and J by 4 bases, 5 bases remained unmatched. This CDR3 is CASTGTSGSYEQYF. CDR3 coding DNA: TGTGCCAGCACCGGGACTAGCGGGTCGTACGAGCAGTACTTC.

This clone was seen only a few times. The chain has TRBV7-8 and TRBJ1-6, with D maybe TRBD1 (6 bases). V was clipped by 5 bases and J by 3 bases, with 17 bases between them. Germline V gene data show CDR1 as SGHVS and CDR2 as FQNEAQ. CDR3 length: 17 amino acids. CDR3 nucleotide sequence: TGTGCCAGCAGCGTCAGGGACACTCCTCTCTATAATTCACCCCTCCACTTT. This codes for CASSVRDTPLYNSPLHF.

The V gene is TRBV28, the J gene TRBJ1-4; 8 bases agree with TRBD1. There are 15 residues in the CDR3. V lost 5 bases, J lost 7 bases, and 9 bases stayed unmatched. Germline V CDR1 and CDR2: MDHEN, SYDVKM. The CDR3 sequence is CASSGGQGPSEKLFF. The CDR3 nucleotides read TGTGCCAGCAGTGGAGGACAGGGCCCTAGTGAAAAACTGTTTTTT.

V is TRBV11-2 and J is TRBJ2-7; tentatively, D is TRBD2 (6 bases). CDR3 length: 14 residues. The germline gives CDR1 SGHAT, CDR2 FQNNGV. The ends were cut back, 1 base at V and 0 bases at J, with 7 bases in the middle. The CDR3 sequence is CASSLGGDSYEQYF. In DNA, the CDR3 is TGTGCCAGCAGCTTAGGCGGGGACTCCTACGAGCAGTACTTC.